The 31 T cell receptor beta chains presented below share a single source sample, sequenced in a study of T cell repertoires in cytomegalovirus infection (dated by TCRdb to between 2018 and 2021). The sequencer was an Illumina HiSeq 1500. TCRdb reprocessed the public reads (quality trimming at Q25 with fastp, clone calling with MiXCR) and kept in-frame beta chains. Duplicate CDR3 protein sequences are folded into a single record with the most common DNA and genes. The sample has around 260,000 distinct CDR3 sequences on record, roughly 9.1% of them singletons. Over 13% of the sample goes to the ten largest clones. Sequencing was done on a sample of PBMCs. The receptors originated from a human donor in good health (CMV status not recorded). Some clones in this sample may be carry-over from other donors' samples.

This clonotype was seen repeatedly, ten times or more. The genes are TRBV7-2 and TRBJ2-7; 7 bases map to TRBD1. The CDR3 spans 14 residues. Trimming cost V 1 base and J 2 bases; bases outside gene matches: 2. In germline, CDR1 is SGHTA, CDR2 FQGNSA. CDR3 amino acids: CASSLGGTAYEQYF. The CDR3 nucleotides read TGTGCCAGCAGCTTAGGAGGGACAGCCTACGAGCAGTACTTC.

This clonotype showed up many times. The gene calls are TRBV7-8 and TRBJ2-3; TRBD2 matches 7 bases. The CDR3 spans 14 residues. Per the germline V gene, CDR1 is SGHVS and CDR2 is FQNEAQ. V dropped 4 bases and J dropped 8; count of bases not matched to a gene: 9. CDR3 protein: CASSSSRGDGTQYF. CDR3 in DNA: TGTGCCAGCAGCTCATCACGGGGGGATGGTACGCAGTATTTT. Together with reference TRBV7-8 and TRBJ2-3, the CDR3 gives the full variable domain: GAGVSQSPRYKVAKRGQDVALRCDPISGHVSLFWYQQALGQGPEFLTYFQNEAQLDKSGLPSDRFFAERPEGSVSTLKIQRTQQEDSAVYLCASSSSRGDGTQYFGPGTRLTVL.

This clonotype showed up many times. This chain joins TRBV6-1 and TRBJ1-1; 11 nucleotides align to TRBD1. The CDR3 runs 15 residues. From germline, CDR1 is MNHNS and CDR2 SASEGT. V was pared by 6 bases and J by 5 bases, with 8 bases of the junction left unmatched. In DNA, the CDR3 is TGTGCCAGCAGGGGGACAGGGGGTCCGGGAACTGAAGCTTTCTTT. It yields the protein CASRGTGGPGTEAFF.

This chain joins TRBV20-1 and TRBJ2-1, with TRBD2 identical over 13 bases. The junction had 7 bases not matched to a gene; V was cut back by 6 bases and J by 8 bases. The CDR3 runs 14 residues. Germline loops: CDR1 DFQATT, CDR2 SNEGSKA (reference sequence). CDR3 sequence (DNA): TGCAGTGCCAGGACTAGCGGGAGAGGTTATGAGCAGTTCTTC. This gives the protein CSARTSGRGYEQFF.

Ten or more counts support this clonotype. The chain uses TRBV2 and TRBJ1-2; 7 bases align to TRBD1. J gave up 4 bases and V 5 bases, and 7 bases lay outside the gene matches. Germline values: CDR1 SNHLY, CDR2 FYNNEI. The CDR3 covers 14 residues. The CDR3 region has the DNA TGTGCCAGCAGTACCCGGACAGGAGCCTATGGCTACACCTTC. Its protein product is CASSTRTGAYGYTF.

V and J are TRBV11-3 and TRBJ2-3, with TRBD2 identical over 10 bases. V shed 5 bases and J 3 bases; nucleotides not matched to a gene: 8. The germline gives CDR1 SGHNT, CDR2 YENEEA. The length of the CDR3 is 16 residues. The CDR3 spells CASSLSAGLATDTQYF. The DNA of the CDR3 is TGTGCCAGCAGCCTAAGCGCGGGACTAGCGACAGATACGCAGTATTTT. The entire variable domain, with the rest obtained from reference TRBV11-3 and TRBJ2-3, is as follows: EAGVVQSPRYKIIEKKQPVAFWCNPISGHNTLYWYLQNLGQGPELLIRYENEEAVDDSQLPKDRFSAERLKGVDSTLKIQPAELGDSAVYLCASSLSAGLATDTQYFGPGTRLTVL.

The V and J genes are TRBV6-4 and TRBJ1-2, with 9 bases identical to TRBD1. After removal of 0 bases from V and 7 bases from J, the junction contained 0 bases not matched to a gene. This CDR3 is built from 13 residues. Germline V gene lookup returns CDR1 MRHNA and CDR2 SNTAGT. CDR3 sequence: CASSDSTGGGYTF. CDR3 coding DNA: TGTGCCAGCAGTGACTCGACAGGGGGTGGCTACACCTTC.

This clonotype was seen a few times. V gene TRBV20-1 combines with J gene TRBJ1-1, with a tentative D call TRBD1 (6 bases). The CDR3 is made up of 11 amino acids. Germline CDR1 DFQATT, CDR2 SNEGSKA (reference sequence). V shed 6 bases and J shed 6 bases, with 11 bases lying between them. CDR3 nucleotides: TGCAGTGCCGAGGGGGGTTCTGAAGCTTTCTTT. Protein: CSAEGGSEAFF.

CDR3: CASSRQTGANQETQYF. The CDR3, as DNA: TGTGCCAGCAGCCGACAGACAGGGGCCAACCAAGAGACCCAGTACTTC. The chain employs TRBV7-9 and TRBJ2-5, with 8 bases that match TRBD1. Trimming at V came to 5 bases and at J to 0 bases, leaving 8 bases not matched to a gene. Germline V gives CDR1 SEHNR, CDR2 FQNEAQ (reference sequence). The CDR3 is made up of 16 amino acids.

The table lists this clonotype with a few counts. J is TRBJ2-2 and V is TRBV7-2; D is possibly TRBD1 (6 bases). The V and J ends lost 4 bases and 3 bases respectively, with 12 bases between them. CDR1 is SGHTA and CDR2 is FQGNSA in the germline V gene. The CDR3 length is 15 residues. CDR3 protein: CASSYWDTDTGELFF. In DNA, the CDR3 is TGTGCCAGCAGCTATTGGGACACAGACACCGGGGAGCTGTTTTTT.

This clonotype showed up just a few times. V usage is TRBV6-1 and J usage is TRBJ2-2; the D gene is possibly TRBD2 (5 bases). In germline, CDR1 is MNHNS, CDR2 SASEGT. The CDR3 consists of 15 residues. Trimming removed 8 bases from V and 5 bases from J, with 18 bases in between. This CDR3 is CASWLTGINTGELFF. CDR3 nucleotides: TGTGCCAGCTGGTTGACGGGGATTAATACCGGGGAGCTGTTTTTT.

The rearrangement joins TRBV4-1 to TRBJ2-1; 8 nucleotides match TRBD1. J was trimmed by 1 base and V by 1 base; bases with no gene match: 0. Germline V lookup: CDR1 MGHRA, CDR2 YSYEKL. The CDR3 runs 15 residues. CDR3 in amino acids: CASSQGQGSYNEQFF. The CDR3 region has the DNA TGCGCCAGCAGCCAAGGACAGGGGTCCTACAATGAGCAGTTCTTC.

This clonotype was recorded a few times. The chain combines TRBV5-5 with TRBJ1-1, with D unclear. V lost 1 base and J lost 0, with 7 bases in between. From germline, CDR1 is SGHKS and CDR2 YYEKEE (reference sequence). The CDR3 sequence is 14 residues long. The CDR3 DNA follows: TGTGCCAGCAGCTTGCAGCAGGTGAACACTGAAGCTTTCTTT. Translation: CASSLQQVNTEAFF.

This clonotype was detected ten times or more. This chain connects TRBV7-9 to TRBJ2-5; D possibly corresponds to TRBD1 (6 bases). Trimming removed 11 bases from V and 2 bases from J, with 15 bases in between. Germline assignment: CDR1 SEHNR and CDR2 FQNEAQ (reference sequence). The CDR3 consists of 13 residues. CDR3 DNA: TGTGCCGTGGAGAGACAGGCTCAAGAGACCCAGTACTTC. Residues: CAVERQAQETQYF.

CDR3 in DNA: TGTGCCAGCAGCGCCAGACAGGGGCCAAACACTGAAGCTTTCTTT. As protein: CASSARQGPNTEAFF. This sequence joins TRBV7-4 and TRBJ1-1, with 8 positions matching TRBD1. V shed 5 bases, J shed 2 bases, and the junction held 7 bases outside the gene matches. This CDR3 has 15 amino acids. Per germline, CDR1 SGHVT and CDR2 SQSDAQ.

The chain carries TRBV29-1 and TRBJ2-3, with D possibly TRBD1 on 5 matching bases. The CDR3 covers 13 residues. V gave up 8 bases and J gave up 0 bases, with 12 bases separating them. Germline CDR1 is SQVTM and CDR2 is ANQGSEA. CDR3 bases: TGCAGCTCACCCGACAGAAGCACAGATACGCAGTATTTT. It translates to CSSPDRSTDTQYF.

This clonotype was counted ten times or more. The chain recombines TRBV7-2 with TRBJ2-1; TRBD2 matches 11 bases. V trimming: 6 bases; J trimming: 14 bases; junction bases outside the gene matches: 6. The germline CDR1 and CDR2 sequences are SGHTA and FQGNSA. The CDR3 consists of 12 residues. The CDR3 is CASSLSGRAKFF. The CDR3 DNA is TGTGCCAGCAGTCTTAGCGGGAGGGCTAAGTTCTTC.

This clonotype came up many times. The chain is built from TRBV7-2 and TRBJ1-6, with a possible D match to TRBD1 (5 bases). V lost 3 bases to trimming and J lost 10 bases, with 13 bases between them. The CDR3 has 14 amino acids. Germline V CDR1 and CDR2: SGHTA, FQGNSA. This CDR3 is CASSLRDLGSPLHF. CDR3 coding DNA: TGTGCCAGCAGCTTGAGGGACCTGGGCTCACCCCTCCACTTT.

The gene calls are TRBV7-9 and TRBJ2-5; TRBD1 agrees at 7 bases. In germline, CDR1 is SEHNR, CDR2 FQNEAQ (reference sequence). CDR3 length: 14 residues. With V trimmed by 4 bases and J by 5 bases, 7 bases remained unmatched. CDR3 loop: CASSSTGIAETQYF. The CDR3 bases are TGTGCCAGCAGCTCGACAGGGATTGCGGAGACCCAGTACTTC.

This clonotype was detected ten times or more. The genes are TRBV29-1 and TRBJ1-4, with D unresolved. Germline CDR1 and CDR2: SQVTM and ANQGSEA. Trimming removed 0 bases at V and 9 bases at J, with 20 bases between. The CDR3 is 16 amino acids. The CDR3, as DNA: TGCAGCGTTGAAGATGGGGTAGGAACGGTTGGTAAAAAACTGTTTTTT. Residues: CSVEDGVGTVGKKLFF.

This clonotype was observed at least ten times. The chain joins TRBV7-9 to TRBJ2-1, with D perhaps matching TRBD1 or TRBD2 (5 bases each). V lost 3 bases, J lost 5 bases, and 14 bases lay in between. From germline, CDR1 is SEHNR and CDR2 FQNEAQ (reference sequence). There are 15 residues in the CDR3. Written as DNA, the CDR3 is TGTGCCAGCAGCTTTTTCATCGGGACGGACAATGAGCAGTTCTTC. Translation: CASSFFIGTDNEQFF.

This clonotype was observed at least ten times. The chain joins TRBV7-2 to TRBJ2-1; TRBD2 agrees at 7 bases. Germline trimming cut 4 bases from V and 7 bases from J; bases unmatched to any gene: 13. This CDR3 region has 16 residues. Germline V lookup: CDR1 SGHTA, CDR2 FQGNSA. The DNA of the CDR3 is TGTGCCAGCAGCTGGCAATCGGGGACTATGTCGAATGAGCAGTTCTTC. This sequence encodes CASSWQSGTMSNEQFF.

This clonotype was detected ten times or more. The chain employs TRBV7-2 and TRBJ1-4, with no clear D. The germline V gene has CDR1 SGHTA and CDR2 FQGNSA. V was pared by 6 bases and J by 10 bases, with 15 bases between. This CDR3 spans 13 amino acids. CDR3 loop: CASSPVTRGKLFF. For the CDR3, the DNA is TGTGCCAGCAGTCCCGTAACTAGAGGAAAACTGTTTTTT.

V is TRBV7-2 and J is TRBJ2-5; D is perhaps TRBD1 (5 bases). CDR3 length equals 13 residues. The germline V gene encodes CDR1 SGHTA and CDR2 FQGNSA. V shed 8 bases and J shed 5 bases, with 15 bases lying between them. The CDR3 nucleotides are TGTGCCAGCGGTTCAGGGAATAGGGAGACCCAGTACTTC. It codes for CASGSGNRETQYF.

This clonotype was seen ten or more times. This chain links TRBV7-2 with TRBJ2-7, with TRBD2 matching 7 bases. Trimming at V came to 0 bases and at J to 7 bases, leaving 6 bases not matched to a gene. This CDR3 comprises 14 residues. CDR1 SGHTA and CDR2 FQGNSA come from the germline V gene. As DNA, the CDR3 is TGTGCCAGCAGCTTAGCGCGGGGGTCTCGGGAGCAGTACTTC. Encoded protein: CASSLARGSREQYF. Together with reference TRBV7-2 and TRBJ2-7, the CDR3 gives the full variable domain: GAGVSQSPSNKVTEKGKDVELRCDPISGHTALYWYRQSLGQGLEFLIYFQGNSAPDKSGLPSDRFSAERTGGSVSTLTIQRTQQEDSAVYLCASSLARGSREQYFGPGTRLTVT.

This clonotype was observed at least ten times. V gene TRBV7-8 combines with J gene TRBJ2-3; 10 nucleotides align to TRBD2. Trimming at V came to 5 bases and at J to 6 bases, leaving 8 bases not matched to a gene. This CDR3 contains 15 residues. Germline V lookup: CDR1 SGHVS, CDR2 FQNEAQ. The CDR3 protein is CASSRMVSGGDTQYF. In DNA form, the CDR3 reads TGTGCCAGCAGCCGTATGGTTAGCGGGGGGGATACGCAGTATTTT.

This clonotype was counted ten times or more. V is TRBV18 and J is TRBJ1-1; maybe TRBD1 (5 bases). The CDR3 is 15 amino acids. The V gene's germline CDR1 is KGHSH and CDR2 LQKENI. V was clipped by 3 bases and J by 4 bases, with 15 bases between them. CDR3 region: CASSPPGGVGTEAFF. The CDR3 bases are TGTGCCAGCTCACCCCCCGGGGGGGTGGGCACTGAAGCTTTCTTT.

This clonotype appeared a few times. The chain uses TRBV6-2 or TRBV6-3 and TRBJ2-5; maybe TRBD1 (5 bases). The CDR3 is 13 residues long. The V gene's germline CDR1 is MNHEY and CDR2 SVGEGT. V was cut by 5 bases and J by 3 bases, with 10 bases left in between. The CDR3: CASSPGYEETQYF. The CDR3 nucleotides read TGTGCCAGCAGTCCAGGGTATGAAGAGACCCAGTACTTC.

This clonotype was counted at least ten times. This sequence joins TRBV7-8 and TRBJ1-2; D remains unclear. V was shortened by 1 base and J by 5 bases, with 11 bases between the two germline ends. This CDR3 has 14 amino acids. Germline values: CDR1 SGHVS, CDR2 FQNEAQ. The CDR3 region has the DNA TGTGCCAGCAGCTTAGTGGGCGTTGCGTATGGCTACACCTTC. Translating gives CASSLVGVAYGYTF.

Ten or more counts support this clonotype. The chain employs TRBV20-1 and TRBJ2-1; tentatively, D is TRBD2 (5 bases). The CDR3 has 18 amino acids. Germline V gives CDR1 DFQATT, CDR2 SNEGSKA (reference sequence). V shed 2 bases and J shed 5 bases, with 25 bases lying between them. In nucleotides, the CDR3 is TGCAGTGCTAGACCAGCCTCCCCAGGACTTCTTTTAAACAATGAGCAGTTCTTC. It codes for CSARPASPGLLLNNEQFF.

The rearrangement links TRBV7-2 to TRBJ2-1, with TRBD2 matching over 7 bases. V was pared by 4 bases and J by 2 bases, with 5 bases of the junction left unmatched. The CDR3 totals 15 residues. Germline V CDR1 and CDR2: SGHTA, FQGNSA. The CDR3 sequence is CASSSTGGTYNEQFF. The DNA for the CDR3 is TGTGCCAGCAGCTCCACCGGGGGGACCTACAATGAGCAGTTCTTC.